The 16 T cell receptor beta chains in this list originate from one sample, sequenced in a study of blood T cell repertoires in COVID-19. Profiled with immunoSEQ multiplex PCR; TCRdb holds only in-frame clones, not every one. The sample has about 68,000 clones, 65% to 90% seen once. The specimen sequenced was peripheral blood. The origin of the receptors is a man aged 50-60 years with acute or convalescent COVID-19.

The chain employs TRBV3-1 (or the pseudogene TRBV3-2) and TRBJ1-1, with 7 positions matching TRBD1. With 2 bases clipped from V and 0 bases from J, the junction kept 0 bases outside the gene matches. Germline V gene sequence: CDR1 LGHDT, CDR2 YNNKEL (reference sequence). This CDR3 has 14 residues. The CDR3 DNA is TGTGCCAGCAGCCAAACAGGGGTGAACACTGAAGCTTTCTTT. Its protein product is CASSQTGVNTEAFF.

This rearrangement joins TRBV27 to TRBJ1-4; D is unclear. Between the trimmed V and J ends, which lost 0 bases and 6 bases, there was a span of 11 bases. CDR1 and CDR2 from the germline V gene are MNHEY and SMNVEV (reference sequence). The CDR3 consists of 15 residues. CDR3 nucleotides: TGTGCCAGCAGTTTATCTGGAGGGAGGGATGAAAAACTGTTTTTT. This codes for CASSLSGGRDEKLFF.

V is TRBV5-6 and J is TRBJ2-1; D may be TRBD2 (6 bases). Germline CDR1 and CDR2: SGHDT and YYEEEE. V dropped 4 bases and J dropped 1 base, with 12 bases sitting between them. The CDR3 loop spans 15 amino acids. The CDR3 nucleotides are TGTGCCAGCAGCCTCGGGGGTGTGTCCTACAATGAGCAGTTCTTC. Protein: CASSLGGVSYNEQFF. The full variable domain, its missing parts supplied by reference TRBV5-6 and TRBJ2-1, is DAGVTQSPTHLIKTRGQQVTLRCSPKSGHDTVSWYQQALGQGPQFIFQYYEEEERQRGNFPDRFSGHQFPNYSSELNVNALLLGDSALYLCASSLGGVSYNEQFFGPGTRLTVL.

This chain links TRBV3-1 (or the pseudogene TRBV3-2) with TRBJ1-1, with D possibly being TRBD1 (6 bases). The CDR3 is made up of 14 amino acids. Germline V CDR1 and CDR2: LGHDT, YNNKEL (reference sequence). V was shortened by 3 bases and J by 3 bases, with 11 bases between the two germline ends. CDR3 sequence reads: CASSQVDRYTEAFF. The DNA for the CDR3 is TGTGCCAGCAGCCAGGTGGACAGATACACTGAAGCTTTCTTT.

This clone was observed a single time. This chain joins TRBV6-5 and TRBJ2-7; 12 nucleotides agree with TRBD2. Germline lookup yields CDR1 MNHEY and CDR2 SVGAGI. The CDR3 extends over 14 amino acids. The trim removed 7 bases at V and 11 bases at J, leaving 12 bases unmatched. CDR3 sequence: CASKLGTSGGLEYF. CDR3 sequence (DNA): TGTGCCAGCAAATTGGGAACTAGCGGGGGGTTAGAGTACTTC.

The V gene is TRBV24-1, the J gene TRBJ2-1; weak D call: TRBD2 (5 bases). V gave up 1 base and J gave up 4 bases, with 16 bases separating them. The V gene's germline CDR1 is KGHDR and CDR2 SFDVKD. This CDR3 has 17 residues. The CDR3 protein is CATSDFKPRGAYNEQFF. DNA for the CDR3: TGTGCCACCAGTGATTTTAAACCCCGGGGAGCTTACAATGAGCAGTTCTTC.

This clone was observed a handful of times. This chain links TRBV24-1 with TRBJ2-1, with 9 bases fitting TRBD1. Germline values: CDR1 KGHDR, CDR2 SFDVKD. The CDR3 has 12 amino acids. V was pared by 7 bases and J by 9 bases, with 3 bases of the junction left unmatched. The DNA for the CDR3 is TGTGCCACCAGCACAGGGGGCAGTGAGCAGTTCTTC. Its protein is CATSTGGSEQFF.

The chain's CDR3 is CASRSATGAGELFF. CDR3 coding DNA: TGTGCCAGCAGATCGGCAACAGGGGCAGGGGAGCTGTTTTTT. The gene calls are TRBV2 and TRBJ2-2; 7 nucleotides agree with TRBD1. V lost 6 bases and J lost 8; bases outside the gene matches: 9. CDR1 and CDR2 (germline): SNHLY, FYNNEI. CDR3 length: 14 amino acids.

The chain couples TRBV19 to TRBJ2-5; 7 bases map to TRBD2. Germline CDR1 and CDR2: LNHDA and SQIVND (reference sequence). The CDR3 spans 16 residues. The V gene end was trimmed by 3 bases and the J gene end by 1 base; junction bases not matched to a gene: 8. The CDR3 reads CASSIFDGGSQETQYF. CDR3 nucleotides: TGTGCCAGTAGTATTTTCGACGGGGGGTCCCAAGAGACCCAGTACTTC.

Only one count was recorded for this clone. The V gene is TRBV2, the J gene TRBJ1-4; 8 bases are a match to TRBD1. Germline V gene lookup returns CDR1 SNHLY and CDR2 FYNNEI. CDR3 length: 13 residues. Trimming removed 6 bases from V and 3 bases from J; junction bases left unmatched: 0. The CDR3 DNA follows: TGTGCCAGCAGGGGACAGGCTAATGAAAAACTGTTTTTT. It is translated as CASRGQANEKLFF.

The sample holds one count of this clone. The genes are TRBV5-6 and TRBJ1-6; a weak D match, TRBD1 (6 bases). Germline V gene data show CDR1 as SGHDT and CDR2 as YYEEEE. V dropped 3 bases and J dropped 6 bases, with 16 bases sitting between them. The CDR3 is 16 amino acids. Here the CDR3 reads CASSSGGNTLNSPLHF. The CDR3 nucleotides are TGTGCCAGCAGCTCGGGGGGCAATACCCTTAATTCACCCCTCCACTTT.

The rearrangement uses TRBV5-4 and TRBJ2-3, with D possibly being TRBD1 (6 bases). V lost 4 bases, J lost 0 bases, and 9 bases lay in between. CDR1 is SGHNT and CDR2 is YYREEE in the germline V gene (reference sequence). The CDR3 runs 14 residues. The CDR3 DNA reads as TGTGCCAGCAGCCCTGGACAGAGCACAGATACGCAGTATTTT. Residues: CASSPGQSTDTQYF.

The chain recombines TRBV7-6 with TRBJ2-7; 8 nucleotides line up with TRBD2. The CDR3 has 14 residues. V shed 2 bases and J 6 bases; nucleotides not matched to a gene: 6. CDR1 is SGHVS, CDR2 FNYEAQ, per germline. The CDR3: CASSLTGGQSEQYF. The CDR3 nucleotides are TGTGCCAGCAGCTTAACGGGGGGGCAGAGCGAGCAGTACTTC.

The V call is TRBV30, the J call TRBJ2-3, with D maybe TRBD2 (7 bases). Trimming left V 5 bases short and J 6 bases short, with 21 bases between. Germline V gives CDR1 GTSNPN, CDR2 SVGIG (reference sequence). This CDR3 spans 15 amino acids. Here the CDR3 reads CAWSLPRGGADTQYF. CDR3 in DNA: TGTGCCTGGTCTCTTCCGAGGGGGGGGGCCGATACGCAGTATTTT.

V usage is TRBV30 and J usage is TRBJ1-4; D uncertain. CDR3 length: 14 amino acids. V shed 0 bases and J shed 8 bases, with 13 bases lying between them. The germline CDR1 and CDR2 sequences are GTSNPN and SVGIG (reference sequence). Here the CDR3 reads CAWSVTEGGEKLFF. Here the CDR3 DNA reads TGTGCCTGGAGTGTAACGGAGGGCGGCGAAAAACTGTTTTTT.

V usage is TRBV12-2 and J usage is TRBJ2-7; TRBD2, as called in the table, went unchecked against the DNA. TRBV12-2 is an annotated pseudogene. The CDR3 runs to 16 residues. The CDR3 sequence: CASRSHLAGGSYEQYV. In nucleotides, the CDR3 is TGTGCAAGTCGCTCCCACCTAGCGGGGGGTTCATACGAGCAGTACGTC.